These T cell receptor beta chains were read from a single sample in a study of blood T cell repertoires in COVID-19. TCRdb's table, derived via immunoSEQ multiplex PCR, lists solely in-frame clones and lacks some. The sample holds about 210,000 clones, 81% seen once. Sequencing used PBMCs or T cells enriched from blood (not recorded which). The receptors shown here come from a woman in her forties or fifties with acute COVID-19. CDR3s include the opening cysteine and the closing phenylalanine or tryptophan. D genes are given only for firm matches. Clone sizes are given selectively: once, few, many, or a class where the clone is expanded.

d_call	v_call	j_call	clone_size	cdr3_aa	cdr3_nt
TRBD2	TRBV5-4	TRBJ2-1	NA	CASSFSGGEANEQFF	TGTGCCAGCAGCTTCTCGGGAGGAGAGGCCAATGAGCAGTTCTTC
NA	TRBV12-3/TRBV12-4	TRBJ1-1	NA	CASSRQKKAFF	TGTGCCAGCAGTAGACAGAAAAAAGCTTTCTTT
NA	TRBV24-1	TRBJ2-5	once	CATSDDGSRRGTQYF	TGTGCCACCAGTGATGATGGGTCAAGGAGGGGGACCCAGTACTTC
NA	TRBV18	TRBJ1-5	NA	CASSPVHSNQPQHF	TGTGCCAGCTCACCAGTACATAGCAATCAGCCCCAGCATTTT
TRBD1	TRBV5-1	TRBJ1-2	NA	CASSVGQALNYGYTF	TGCGCCAGCAGCGTAGGACAGGCGTTGAACTATGGCTACACCTTC
NA	TRBV7-9	TRBJ2-1	once	CASSLAGSNEQFF	TGTGCCAGCAGCTTAGCTGGGAGCAATGAGCAGTTCTTC
NA	TRBV7-3	TRBJ1-1	NA	CASSQGANTEAFF	TGTGCCAGCAGCCAAGGGGCGAACACTGAAGCTTTCTTT
TRBD2	TRBV3-1/TRBV3-2	TRBJ2-3	NA	CASSQPGLAGSSTDTQYF	TGTGCCAGCAGCCAACCGGGACTAGCGGGATCTAGCACAGATACGCAGTATTTT
NA	TRBV5-5	TRBJ1-1	once	CASSKRTEMNTEAFF	TGTGCCAGCAGCAAAAGGACAGAAATGAACACTGAAGCTTTCTTT
NA	TRBV2	TRBJ1-5	NA	CASTTQVISNQPQHF	TGTGCCAGCACCACACAGGTTATTAGCAATCAGCCCCAGCATTTT
TRBD2	TRBV19	TRBJ2-7	NA	CASSRTLAGPYEQYF	TGTGCCAGTAGTCGTACGCTAGCGGGGCCCTACGAGCAGTACTTC
TRBD2	TRBV10-3	TRBJ2-3	NA	CAISRAGDTDTQYF	TGTGCCATCAGTCGAGCGGGAGATACAGATACGCAGTATTTT
NA	TRBV12-5	TRBJ1-1	once	CASGLVLSGGATEAFF	TGTGCTAGTGGTTTGGTTCTAAGTGGGGGCGCCACTGAAGCTTTCTTT
NA	TRBV19	TRBJ2-1	NA	CASSLSGVSAYNEQFF	TGTGCCAGTAGCCTTTCAGGGGTCTCGGCCTACAATGAGCAGTTCTTC
TRBD1	TRBV4-3	TRBJ2-2	NA	CASSRVTGTGELFF	TGCGCCAGCAGCCGTGTGACAGGGACCGGGGAGCTGTTTTTT
TRBD1	TRBV5-1	TRBJ1-1	NA	CASSRTGMNTEAFF	TGCGCCAGCAGCCGGACAGGGATGAACACTGAAGCTTTCTTT
TRBD1	TRBV18	TRBJ1-5	NA	CASSPLRQGTDQPQHF	TGTGCCAGCTCACCCCTCCGACAGGGCACGGATCAGCCCCAGCATTTT
TRBD1	TRBV29-1	TRBJ2-5	once	CSGYRGWQETQYF	TGCAGCGGATACAGGGGGTGGCAAGAGACCCAGTACTTC
NA	TRBV20-1	TRBJ2-7	NA	CSARDRLEQYF	TGCAGTGCTAGAGATCGACTAGAGCAGTACTTC
TRBD1	TRBV19	TRBJ2-1	NA	CASRPLTGSYNEQFF	TGTGCCAGTAGACCCTTGACAGGGAGCTACAATGAGCAGTTCTTC
NA	TRBV11-2	TRBJ1-1	NA	CASSPLGGTEAFF	TGTGCCAGCAGCCCACTGGGGGGCACTGAAGCTTTCTTT
NA	TRBV24-1	TRBJ1-5	NA	CATSGMGSSNQPQHF	TGTGCCACCAGCGGCATGGGGAGTTCCAATCAGCCCCAGCATTTT
NA	TRBV4-3	TRBJ2-7	many	CASSQAWGDLPYEQYF	TGCGCCAGCAGCCAAGCCTGGGGAGATTTACCCTACGAGCAGTACTTC
NA	TRBV20-1	TRBJ1-1	once	CSAKDTPEAFF	TGCAGTGCTAAGGACACCCCTGAAGCTTTCTTT
NA	TRBV4-3	TRBJ1-2	NA	CASSQDSFQVGGYTF	TGCGCCAGCAGCCAAGATTCTTTTCAAGTCGGGGGCTACACCTTC
TRBD1	TRBV10-3	TRBJ1-6	NA	CAIGDRDVSPLHF	TGTGCCATCGGGGACAGGGATGTTTCACCCCTCCACTTT
TRBD1	TRBV5-5	TRBJ2-7	NA	CASSLDRGPYEQYF	TGTGCCAGCAGCTTGGACAGGGGGCCCTACGAGCAGTACTTC
TRBD2	TRBV7-2	TRBJ2-7	NA	CASSLARGSGGATYEQYF	TGTGCCAGCAGCTTAGCGCGGGGTAGCGGGGGGGCAACGTACGAGCAGTACTTC
TRBD1	TRBV5-1	TRBJ2-6	NA	CASNSGQGAYGANVLTF	TGCGCCAGCAACTCGGGACAGGGGGCGTATGGGGCCAACGTCCTGACTTTC
TRBD1	TRBV7-8	TRBJ1-2	few	CASSRVTGDGYTF	TGTGCCAGCAGCCGCGTGACAGGGGATGGCTACACCTTC
NA	TRBV30	TRBJ1-5	once	CAWSSGGNQPQHF	TGTGCCTGGAGTTCAGGGGGCAATCAGCCCCAGCATTTT
TRBD1	TRBV25-1	TRBJ1-1	once	CASGGQGGRQEAFF	TGTGCCAGCGGGGGACAGGGTGGGCGGCAAGAAGCTTTCTTT
NA	TRBV7-9	TRBJ2-1	few	CASSSGGNEQFF	TGTGCCAGCAGCTCCGGGGGTAATGAGCAGTTCTTC
NA	TRBV7-9	TRBJ1-1	NA	CASSLAQIAEAFF	TGTGCCAGCAGCTTAGCGCAGATAGCAGAAGCTTTCTTT
NA	TRBV7-2	TRBJ2-5	NA	CASSLAGGRGETQYF	TGTGCCAGCAGCTTAGCAGGGGGCCGGGGGGAGACCCAGTACTTC
TRBD2	TRBV11-1	TRBJ2-7	NA	CASRGGSSYEQYF	TGTGCCAGCCGCGGGGGAAGCTCCTACGAGCAGTACTTC
NA	TRBV12-3/TRBV12-4	TRBJ2-7	few	CASSLVREQYF	TGTGCCAGCAGTTTAGTGCGGGAGCAGTACTTC
NA	TRBV3-1/TRBV3-2	TRBJ2-5	NA	CASSQSLGALKETQYF	TGTGCCAGCAGCCAATCTCTGGGAGCCCTGAAGGAGACCCAGTACTTC
NA	TRBV3-1/TRBV3-2	TRBJ1-1	once	CASSRTDRNTEAFF	TGTGCCAGCAGCCGAACCGACAGGAACACTGAAGCTTTCTTT
TRBD1	TRBV6-2/TRBV6-3	TRBJ2-2	NA	CASSTDRGGNTGELFF	TGTGCCAGCAGCACAGACAGGGGAGGAAATACCGGGGAGCTGTTTTTT
NA	TRBV2	TRBJ2-2	NA	CASRSENTGELFF	TGTGCCAGCAGATCAGAGAACACCGGGGAGCTGTTTTTT
TRBD1	TRBV24-1	TRBJ2-1	NA	CATSVSGTGYFNEQFF	TGTGCCACCAGCGTCTCCGGGACAGGATATTTCAATGAGCAGTTCTTC
TRBD2	TRBV11-2	TRBJ2-2	NA	CASSFWGGTGELFF	TGTGCCAGCAGCTTTTGGGGGGGCACCGGGGAGCTGTTTTTT
TRBD1	TRBV7-2	TRBJ1-1	NA	CASTLGQGAQAAFF	TGTGCCAGCACCCTGGGACAGGGGGCGCAGGCAGCTTTCTTT
NA	TRBV6-2/TRBV6-3	TRBJ2-2	NA	CASSQSTTGEAGELFF	TGTGCCAGCAGTCAGAGTACCACGGGGGAGGCGGGGGAGCTGTTTTTT
TRBD1	TRBV28	TRBJ1-1	NA	CASSPQGVGEAFF	TGTGCCAGCAGCCCCCAGGGGGTTGGTGAAGCTTTCTTT
NA	TRBV5-1	TRBJ1-1	NA	CASSRSGGSTTEAFF	TGCGCCAGCAGCAGGAGTGGGGGGAGCACTACTGAAGCTTTCTTT
NA	TRBV28	TRBJ1-5	NA	CASRKTGNQPQHF	TGTGCCAGCAGAAAGACAGGAAATCAGCCCCAGCATTTT
NA	TRBV4-3	TRBJ1-2	NA	CASSQDLTTQIHYGYTF	TGCGCCAGCAGCCAAGACCTCACAACACAGATTCACTATGGCTACACCTTC